The TCR beta chain under discussion was sequenced for a study of blood T cells in healthy people across ages (dated by TCRdb to 2014 to 2015). A note on the overall study: In model experiments, template switching captured about one uniquely barcoded TCR beta cDNA molecule for every two T cells. Using deep sequencing normalized with unique cDNA molecular identifiers, the study measured how TCR beta repertoire diversity changes with age. Donors were grouped into four age groups: young (average roughly 15 years), middle-aged (39), aged (around 60) and long-lived (approximately 75). To avoid experimental bias, donors of different ages were distributed randomly across sequencing lanes. The study analyzed two additional independent replicas of 1 million unique cDNA reads from the same blood draw for two donors, one aged 18 to 30 and one aged 80 or older. Broad study findings and their caveats: As age increased, observed TCR beta diversity per million T cells dropped in a roughly linear way, and a significant reduction was already evident by age around 41. Compared with the aged group, more naive CD4+ T cells, fewer expanded clones and increased TCR diversity were shown by the long-lived group, suggesting age selection. Donor CMV infection status was unknown, potentially confounding age-related changes in expanded clonotypes. Estimates of total diversity from one million sequenced T cells were regarded as lower bounds and underestimates. Because profiling used bulk unsorted PBMCs, naive and antigen-experienced compartments could not be compared conclusively. Observed TCR beta diversity correlated strongly with the percentage of naive T cells measured by flow cytometry.

CDR1 and CDR2, looked up from the germline V gene, are KGHDR and SFDVKD. Clipping removes 4 bases from V and 11 bases from J, with 12 as the unmatched junction base count. From the cysteine up to the phenylalanine, the CDR3 has a length of 15 residues. Of all the DNA, just the CDR3 is kept, 45 bases in frame from base 1. Preparation of the library involved 5' RACE. TCRdb lists the instrument as Illumina HiSeq 2500. The second PCR ran for about 7 to 11 cycles and used a J-beta primer mix along with a sample-barcoded 5' primer. A template-switch 5' adaptor carrying 12 random nucleotides introduced a unique molecular identifier onto each TCR beta cDNA molecule. Each sample yielded at least 2.5 million CDR3-containing paired-end reads. First-strand cDNA was synthesized from all RNA with the Mint cDNA synthesis kit, primed by a TRBC-specific oligonucleotide. Following uracil-DNA glycosylase treatment, all cDNA underwent a first 18-cycle PCR with the universal primers M1SS and BC2_uni_R. The authors' pipeline ran thus. For normalization, 1 million high-quality reads, each with a distinct molecular identifier, were randomly selected from each sample. Reads sharing molecular identifiers were discarded rather than binned into consensus sequences. MiTCR, with a Q25 quality threshold and the strictest error-elimination algorithm, was used for CDR3 identification, clonotype clustering and error correction. A nonparametric unseen species model with Euler transformation was used to estimate a lower bound on total TCR beta diversity. Clones were called with MiXCR by TCRdb after fastp trimmed the public reads at Q25, and only in-frame beta chains were retained. All rows with the same CDR3 protein become a single entry with the most common DNA and genes. The V and J calls were determined by TCRdb, not by the authors. The sample contains 650,000 to 1,000,000 distinct CDR3 sequences, roughly 46% of them found a single time. The ten largest clonotypes hold 15% to 20% of the sample.

Systemically healthy Caucasian individuals from Russia, approximately 39 in total and aged about 6 to 95 years, were included as donors. Each donor gave 9.5 to 10 milliliters of peripheral blood, drawn into EDTA-treated Vacutainer tubes. Ficoll-Paque density-gradient centrifugation was used to isolate PBMCs, with at least 6 million per sample. Trizol reagent was used to extract total RNA from the PBMCs, yielding at least 5.5 micrograms per sample. For every donor, an aliquot of PBMCs went through flow cytometry to measure the percentages of naive CD45RAhigh/CD27high T cells. Turning to this clonotype: Its recognized antigen is unknown. There are no base qualities to consult, and no much larger clone falls within one base.

Here the chain combines TRBV24-1 and TRBJ2-5; 10 bases in between match TRBD1. This TCR was sampled from a man older than 75 in good health. The sequenced sample was blood. CDR3 loop: CATSEDRGRINEQYF. The DNA sequence is TGTGCCACCAGTGAAGACAGGGGGCGGATTAATGAGCAGTACTTC.